This is a list of T cell receptor beta chains from one sample in a study of response to subunit inactivated influenza vaccine. TCRdb called the RT-PCR reads again in MiXCR, with one record for every CDR3 protein. The repertoire includes about 540,000 distinct CDR3 sequences, approximately 20% of them detected once, and 2.5% to 3.5% sits in the top ten. These data were likewise used in another study, on T cells expressing NK-cell markers.

Sequences were derived from CD4+ T cells sorted from PBMCs, sampled about 11 days after vaccination. These receptors all come from a man over 45 who received an inactivated influenza vaccine. Both conserved end residues are trimmed from each CDR3. Each record gives: J gene, V gene, CDR3 protein.

J: TRBJ2-1
V: TRBV4-1
CDR3: ASSQTPSAEQF

J: TRBJ2-2
V: TRBV4-3
CDR3: ASSQEKVARANTGELF

J: TRBJ1-2
V: TRBV7-2
CDR3: ASSPRGSQGAYGYT

J: TRBJ1-1
V: TRBV6-1
CDR3: ASSPGYGPANTEAF

J: TRBJ1-6
V: TRBV14
CDR3: ASSQGSANSPLH

J: TRBJ2-3
V: TRBV29-1
CDR3: SSKWGTSADTQF

J: TRBJ2-5
V: TRBV6-5
CDR3: ASSYSASGGAWETQY

J: TRBJ2-7
V: TRBV25-1
CDR3: ASSESGAGRSYEQY

J: TRBJ2-2
V: TRBV4-1
CDR3: ASSLSGGADTGELF

J: TRBJ2-5
V: TRBV12-3/TRBV12-4
CDR3: ASSSWMAQETQY

J: TRBJ2-7
V: TRBV7-9
CDR3: ASSLDTAGGIREQY

J: TRBJ2-5
V: TRBV24-1
CDR3: ATSDFGGGQETQY

J: TRBJ2-3
V: TRBV20-1
CDR3: SASPTAGTDTQY

J: TRBJ2-3
V: TRBV5-6
CDR3: ASSRRTGGNTDTQY

J: TRBJ2-7
V: TRBV27
CDR3: ASSQHWAQLYEQY

J: TRBJ2-1
V: TRBV4-2
CDR3: ASSQPGASGRAFTTNYNEQF

J: TRBJ1-5
V: TRBV28
CDR3: ASSSGTGGRIQPQH

J: TRBJ1-2
V: TRBV4-2
CDR3: ASSQELGFVGPTSYGYT

J: TRBJ1-1
V: TRBV12-3/TRBV12-4
CDR3: ASSFWGDTEAF

J: TRBJ1-5
V: TRBV6-5
CDR3: ASSPLGQPQH

J: TRBJ2-7
V: TRBV7-2
CDR3: ASSSVAGGTYEQY

J: TRBJ1-6
V: TRBV3-1
CDR3: ASSQRGQAYNSPLH

J: TRBJ2-1
V: TRBV2
CDR3: ASSDRGLAYNEQF

J: TRBJ2-7
V: TRBV16
CDR3: ASSQGSQYEQY

J: TRBJ1-6
V: TRBV6-1
CDR3: ASSGEGQAYNSPLH

J: TRBJ1-1
V: TRBV3-1
CDR3: ASSPRRGRTEAF

J: TRBJ2-1
V: TRBV24-1
CDR3: ATSDPGGPLYNEQF

J: TRBJ2-7
V: TRBV12-3/TRBV12-4
CDR3: ASSNRDRAIYEQY